This T cell receptor (beta chain) emerged from a study of blood T cell repertoires in COVID-19. Study context: Samples representing acute and convalescent COVID-19 were sourced from the United States, Italy and Spain. The analysed material was cDNA or gDNA that came from T cells, B-cell-depleted T cells, or PBMCs.

In the study's own analysis: The assay estimated nucleated cells by amplifying reference gene primers. This table comes from immunoSEQ multiplex PCR, and its TCRdb copy is limited to in-frame clones, with some not included. D and trimming come from the DNA, and the V and J calls and clone size come from that table. The table shows 150,000 or so clones, with more than 85% occurring only once. The length of the CDR3 is 11 residues. Trimming shortened V by 7 bases and J by 3 bases, and 6 bases separated the two germline ends. The V gene's germline CDR1 is SNHLY and CDR2 FYNNEI. The source of this sequence is a woman aged 70-85 years with acute or convalescent COVID-19. V usage is TRBV2 and J usage is TRBJ2-5; D not certain. Sequenced material: peripheral blood. CDR3 sequence reads: CASTLEETQYF. The CDR3 DNA sequence: TGTGCCAGCACTTTAGAAGAGACCCAGTACTTC.